This TCR beta chain is from a study of blood T cell repertoires in COVID-19. Study information: COVID-19 samples from acute and convalescent phases originated in the United States, Italy and Spain. PBMCs, B-cell-depleted T cells, or T cells provided the cDNA or gDNA that made up the material.

V was trimmed by 10 bases and J by 4 bases, leaving 19 bases between them. The CDR3 is made up of 14 amino acids. Per germline, CDR1 LNHDA and CDR2 SQIVND (reference sequence). Under the authors' procedure: Amplified reference gene primers provided the basis for estimating nucleated cell counts. The repertoire was sequenced with immunoSEQ multiplex PCR; TCRdb's copy has only in-frame clones and lacks some. V and J calls and clone size come straight from that table; D and trimming were deduced from the DNA. The sample contains some 70,000 clones, 70% to 85% of which appear only once. The sequence was obtained from a woman in her sixties or seventies with acute or convalescent COVID-19. J is TRBJ2-5 and V is TRBV19, with D unclear. The sequenced material came from peripheral blood. The DNA of the CDR3 is TGTGCCACCAGTATATTGTCTCCAGGAGAGACCCAGTACTTC. Its translation is CATSILSPGETQYF. The full variable domain, in which reference TRBV19 and TRBJ2-5 provide the parts outside the CDR3, is DGGITQSPKYLFRKEGQNVTLSCEQNLNHDAMYWYRQDPGQGLRLIYYSQIVNDFQKGDIAEGYSVSREKKESFPLTVTSAQKNPTAFYLCATSILSPGETQYFGPGTRLLVL.